The clone carrying this T cell receptor (beta chain) was recorded once. The sample belongs to a study of blood T cell repertoires in COVID-19. Background on the study: COVID-19 samples, acute and convalescent, were from the United States, Italy and Spain. The analysed material was cDNA or gDNA that came from T cells, B-cell-depleted T cells, or PBMCs.

Per the original methods: The authors estimated nucleated cell counts from reference gene primer amplification. Clones were read by immunoSEQ multiplex PCR, and TCRdb kept only the in-frame ones, dropping some. The DNA was the basis for D and trimming; V, J and clone size are from that table. This table holds 75,000 to 80,000 clones, 65% to 85% found once. The sample consisted of peripheral blood. This clonotype was sampled from a woman aged 60-75 years with acute or convalescent COVID-19.

The DNA of the CDR3 is TGTGCCAGCAGGTCGGACAGGGGGGCTGAAGCTTTCTTT. Translation gives CASRSDRGAEAFF. The chain has TRBV5-6 and TRBJ1-1; 10 bases agree with TRBD1. This CDR3 region has 13 residues. V gave up 5 bases and J gave up 6 bases; unmatched junction bases: 4. Germline CDR1 is SGHDT and CDR2 is YYEEEE.